What follows is one TCR beta chain and its context. The time point: pretreatment peripheral blood. Germline V gene sequence: CDR1 MDHEN, CDR2 SYDVKM. V was pared by 6 bases and J by 6 bases, with 4 bases of the junction left unmatched. The CDR3 totals 12 residues. This entry comes from a study of PD-L1 blockade in urothelial cancer. Study context: Individuals in the cohort had been given 0 to 3 earlier chemotherapy regimens.

TCRdb's copy holds only in-frame clones and misses some; the assay was immunoSEQ multiplex PCR. The sample lists about 95,000 clones, almost 90% occurring once. The chain joins TRBV28 to TRBJ1-2, with 7 nucleotides matching TRBD1. The clonotype comes from a man between 60 and 75 years old with urothelial cancer. The input for sequencing was PBMCs, taken around atezolizumab (anti-PD-L1) treatment. The CDR3 spells CASRGRGDGYTF. DNA for the CDR3: TGTGCCAGCAGGGGCAGGGGGGATGGCTACACCTTC.